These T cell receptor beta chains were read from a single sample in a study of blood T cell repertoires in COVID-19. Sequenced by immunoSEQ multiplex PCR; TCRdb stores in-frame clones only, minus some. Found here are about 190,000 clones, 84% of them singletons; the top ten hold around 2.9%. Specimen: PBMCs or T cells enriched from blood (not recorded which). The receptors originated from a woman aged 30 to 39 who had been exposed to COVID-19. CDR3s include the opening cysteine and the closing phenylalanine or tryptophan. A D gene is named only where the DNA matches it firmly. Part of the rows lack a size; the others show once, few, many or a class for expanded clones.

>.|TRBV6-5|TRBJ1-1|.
TGTGCCAGCAGTTCCAAGACAGGACCATGGGCTTTCTTT
CASSSKTGPWAFF
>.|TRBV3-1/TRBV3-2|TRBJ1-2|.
TGTGCCAGCAGCCAAGGGGAGGGAATCTATGGCTACACCTTC
CASSQGEGIYGYTF
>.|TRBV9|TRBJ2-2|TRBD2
TGTGCCAGCAGCGGGACTAGCGGGGGGGAGAACACCGGGGAGCTGTTTTTT
CASSGTSGGENTGELFF
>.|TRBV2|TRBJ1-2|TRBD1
TGTGCCAGCAAAGGGACAGGGGGCTTTGGCTACACCTTC
CASKGTGGFGYTF
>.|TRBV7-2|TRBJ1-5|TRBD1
TGTGCCAGCAGCTTGGGACAGGTCTATCAGCCCCAGCATTTT
CASSLGQVYQPQHF
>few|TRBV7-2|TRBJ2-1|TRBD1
TGTGCCAGCAGCCCTCTTCCAGGACAGGGGTACAATGAGCAGTTCTTC
CASSPLPGQGYNEQFF
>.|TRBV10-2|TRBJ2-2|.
TGCGCCAGCAGCCCAAGGACTTCACAGAACACCGGGGAGCTGTTTTTT
CASSPRTSQNTGELFF
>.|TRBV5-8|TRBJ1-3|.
TGTGCCAGCAGAAAGTTTTCTCGGCGGGAAAGCTCTGGAAACACCATATATTTT
CASRKFSRRESSGNTIYF
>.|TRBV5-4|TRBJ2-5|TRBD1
TGTGCCAGCAGCTTTGTAGGGGGCGGGGAGACCCAGTACTTC
CASSFVGGGETQYF
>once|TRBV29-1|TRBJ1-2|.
TGCAGCGTTGACGGACAGCGGTCTAACTATGGCTACACCTTC
CSVDGQRSNYGYTF
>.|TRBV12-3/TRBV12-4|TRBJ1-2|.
TGTGCCAGCAGTCCGACAGGTTTTGGCTACACCTTC
CASSPTGFGYTF
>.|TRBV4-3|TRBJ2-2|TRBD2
TGCGCCAGCAGCCCCGCCAGCGGGGGGATCGCCGGGGAGCTGTTTTTT
CASSPASGGIAGELFF
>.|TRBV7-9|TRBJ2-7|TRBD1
TGTGCCAGCAGCTCGAGGACAGGGACAACCTACGAGCAGTACTTC
CASSSRTGTTYEQYF
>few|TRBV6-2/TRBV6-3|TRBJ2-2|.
TGTGCCAGCAGTTCTTGGGGGGCCGGGGAGCTGTTTTTT
CASSSWGAGELFF
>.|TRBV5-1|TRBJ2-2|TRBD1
TGCGCCAGCAGCTGGAAGGACAGGACCGGGGAGCTGTTTTTT
CASSWKDRTGELFF
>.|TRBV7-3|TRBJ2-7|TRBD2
TGTGCCAGCAGCTCCCGGGAGGGGTCCCACGAGCAGTACTTC
CASSSREGSHEQYF
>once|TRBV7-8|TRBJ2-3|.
TGTGCCAGCAGCTTCCCCTACCGAACAGATACGCAGTATTTT
CASSFPYRTDTQYF
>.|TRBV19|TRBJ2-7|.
TGTGCCAGTAGTATAGGGGCAGGGGTTGGCTACGAGCAGTACTTC
CASSIGAGVGYEQYF
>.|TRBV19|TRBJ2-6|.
TGTGCCAGAATTATCCCAGGGTTCTCTGGGGCCAACGTCCTGACTTTC
CARIIPGFSGANVLTF
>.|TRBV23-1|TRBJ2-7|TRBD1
TGCGCCAGCCCACCGGGACAGGGTGGTCTGCGGTACTTC
CASPPGQGGLRYF
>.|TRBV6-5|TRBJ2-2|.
TGTGCCAGCAAAGTAGGCAGGGTAACCGGGGAGCTGTTTTTT
CASKVGRVTGELFF
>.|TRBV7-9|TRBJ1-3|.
TGTGCCAGCAGCGAGAGGGTCAGGCAAAGCTCTGGAAACACCATATATTTT
CASSERVRQSSGNTIYF
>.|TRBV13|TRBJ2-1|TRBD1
TGTGCCAGCAGCTTAGGGGTCTGGGGACAGGGGGAGAATGAGCAGTTCTTC
CASSLGVWGQGENEQFF
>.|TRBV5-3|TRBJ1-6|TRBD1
TGTGCCAGAGGCAGGGACAGGCCAATTAGTAATTCACCCCTCCACTTT
CARGRDRPISNSPLHF
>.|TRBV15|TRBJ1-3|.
TGTGCCACCAGCAGAGCGGGGGTTGGAAACACCATATATTTT
CATSRAGVGNTIYF
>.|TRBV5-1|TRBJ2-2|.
TGCGCCAGCAGCTTGGAAAGTTCGGGCACCGGGGAGCTGTTTTTT
CASSLESSGTGELFF
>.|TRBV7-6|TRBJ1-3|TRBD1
TGTGCCAGCAGCTTAAGTACCGGGACAGCTGGAAACACCATATATTTT
CASSLSTGTAGNTIYF
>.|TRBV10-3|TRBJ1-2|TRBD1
TGTGCCATCAGCGACAGGGAATGGAGCGCATATGGCTACACCTTC
CAISDREWSAYGYTF
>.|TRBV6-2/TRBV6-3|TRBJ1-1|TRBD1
TGTGCCAGCAGTTACGGACTCCCCTTAGGACAGGACACTGAAGCTTTCTTT
CASSYGLPLGQDTEAFF
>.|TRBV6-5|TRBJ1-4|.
TGTGCCAGCAGTACAGGGACGAATAATGAAAAACTGTTTTTT
CASSTGTNNEKLFF
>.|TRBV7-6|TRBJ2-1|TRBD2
TGTGCCAGCATGACAGGGACTAGCGGGGGGAAGGAGCAGTTCTTC
CASMTGTSGGKEQFF
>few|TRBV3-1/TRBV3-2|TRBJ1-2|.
TGTGCCAGCAGCCAACGACAGGTCCCCTATGGCTACACCTTC
CASSQRQVPYGYTF
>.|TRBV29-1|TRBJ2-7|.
TGCAGCGTTGAGGTACCGGGTAGCTCCTACGAGCAGTACTTC
CSVEVPGSSYEQYF
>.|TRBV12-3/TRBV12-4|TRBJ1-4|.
TGTGCCAGCAGTTTAGGTGACAGGCTAGCTTTT
CASSLGDRLAF
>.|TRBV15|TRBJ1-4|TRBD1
TGTGCCACCAGCACAGCCGGGACAGGGGCCTCAAAACTGTTTTTT
CATSTAGTGASKLFF
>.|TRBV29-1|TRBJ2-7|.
TGCAGCGGAAGGGACACGAGCTCCTACGAGCAGTACTTC
CSGRDTSSYEQYF
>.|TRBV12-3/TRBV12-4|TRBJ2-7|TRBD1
TGTGCCAGCAGAAGGGACAGGTCTGACGAGCAGTACTTC
CASRRDRSDEQYF
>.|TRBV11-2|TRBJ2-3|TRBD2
TGTGCCAGCAGCTTGAGAAGCGGGGGACTTCGTAGCACAGATACGCAGTATTTT
CASSLRSGGLRSTDTQYF
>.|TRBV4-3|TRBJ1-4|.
TGCGCCAGCAGCCAAGGAGCTAGTAGGGAGGATGAAAAACTGTTTTTT
CASSQGASREDEKLFF
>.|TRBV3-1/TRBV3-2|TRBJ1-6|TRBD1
TGTGCCAGCAGCCAAGCTTTAACAGGGGGATCACCCCTCCACTTT
CASSQALTGGSPLHF
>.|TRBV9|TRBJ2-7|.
TGTGCCAGCAGCGCAGGACAGACCTACGAGCAGTACTTC
CASSAGQTYEQYF
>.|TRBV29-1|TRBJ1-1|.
TGCAGCGCCGTGACAGGTGGCAACACTGAAGCTTTCTTT
CSAVTGGNTEAFF
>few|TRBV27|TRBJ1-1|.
TGTGCCAGCAGGCTTATCGGTCCTAGGCCTGAAGCTTTCTTT
CASRLIGPRPEAFF
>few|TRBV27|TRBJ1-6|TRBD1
TGTGCCAGCAGCTTGACAGGGGATTCACCCCTCCACTTT
CASSLTGDSPLHF
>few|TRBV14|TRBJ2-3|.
TGTGCCAGCAACTGGAGGGGGGGGCCGGCAGATACGCAGTATTTT
CASNWRGGPADTQYF
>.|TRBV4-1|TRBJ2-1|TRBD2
TGCGCCAGCAGCCCCGGCCCTAGCGGGGGCATCGGTTCTTATCAGTTCTTC
CASSPGPSGGIGSYQFF
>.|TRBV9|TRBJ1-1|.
TGTGCCAGCAGCCCCCCAGAGGACACTGAAGCTTTCTTT
CASSPPEDTEAFF
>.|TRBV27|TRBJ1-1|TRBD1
TGTGCCAGCACCTCGGGACAGGAATACACTGAAGCTTTCTTT
CASTSGQEYTEAFF
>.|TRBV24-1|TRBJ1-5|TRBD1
TGTGCCACCAGGGGACAGTACAATCAGCCCCAGCATTTT
CATRGQYNQPQHF
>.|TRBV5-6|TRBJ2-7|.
TGTGCCAGCAGCTTGTTCGGCTACGAGCAGTACTTC
CASSLFGYEQYF
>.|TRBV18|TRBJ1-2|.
TGTGCCAGCTCACGTATTACTAACTATGGCTACACCTTC
CASSRITNYGYTF
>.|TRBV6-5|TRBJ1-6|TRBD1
TGTGCCAGCAGTCACACAGGGGGCGGTTCACCCCTCCACTTT
CASSHTGGGSPLHF
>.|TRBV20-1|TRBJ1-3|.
TGCAGTGCTCTCCTCGGAAACACCATATATTTT
CSALLGNTIYF